Presented here are 10 T cell receptor beta chains from one specimen sequenced in a study of T cells in Graves' hyperthyroidism and ophthalmopathy. RNA transcripts provided the source from which TCR beta CDR3 regions were amplified. The HTBI primer set drove a first-round RT-PCR of the TCR CDR3. TCRdb analysed the multiplex PCR reads with MiXCR anew, one entry per CDR3 protein. The sample holds approximately 320,000 distinct CDR3 sequences; 15% to 20% are singletons and the top ten take around a third. Sample: blood. All receptors come from a man aged 25 to 40 with Graves' hyperthyroidism.

There are many counts of this clonotype. The chain links TRBV6-1 to TRBJ2-3; D may be TRBD1 (5 bases). There are 15 residues in the CDR3. The germline gives CDR1 MNHNS, CDR2 SASEGT. The ends were cut back, 1 base at V and 5 bases at J, with 13 bases in the middle. Here the CDR3 DNA reads TGTGCCAGCAGTGAAGGACAGAGGTTGGGAGATACGCAGTATTTT. Translating it yields CASSEGQRLGDTQYF.

The chain is built from TRBV18 and TRBJ2-1, with TRBD2 as a possible D gene (6 bases). The CDR3 consists of 16 residues. V lost 0 bases and J lost 3, with 12 bases in between. In germline, CDR1 is KGHSH, CDR2 LQKENI. In DNA form, the CDR3 reads TGTGCCAGCTCACCACCTGAGCGGGTTGTCTACAATGAGCAGTTCTTC. Protein product: CASSPPERVVYNEQFF.

This chain connects TRBV19 to TRBJ1-1; 7 bases agree with TRBD1. Germline V lookup: CDR1 LNHDA, CDR2 SQIVND (reference sequence). The CDR3 loop spans 15 amino acids. V was clipped by 2 bases and J by 1 base; unmatched bases: 4. Here the CDR3 reads CASSIWDRGNTEAFF. The CDR3 nucleotides read TGTGCCAGTAGTATATGGGACAGAGGGAACACTGAAGCTTTCTTT.

The chain joins TRBV14 to TRBJ2-5, with 8 positions matching TRBD1. The germline CDR1 and CDR2 sequences are SGHDN and FVKESK. V lost 1 base to trimming and J lost 5 bases; unmatched junction nucleotides: 6. The CDR3 is 15 residues long. CDR3: CASSQGGTGWETQYF. The CDR3 coding sequence is TGTGCCAGCAGCCAAGGCGGGACAGGATGGGAGACCCAGTACTTC. Combining the CDR3 with reference TRBV14 and TRBJ2-5 gives the whole variable domain EAGVTQFPSHSVIEKGQTVTLRCDPISGHDNLYWYRRVMGKEIKFLLHFVKESKQDESGMPNNRFLAERTGGTYSTLKVQPAELEDSGVYFCASSQGGTGWETQYFGPGTRLLVL.

The chain joins TRBV20-1 to TRBJ1-5; TRBD1 aligns across 12 bases. V lost 0 bases and J lost 1; bases outside the gene matches: 4. This CDR3 is built from 17 residues. CDR1 is DFQATT, CDR2 SNEGSKA, per germline (reference sequence). In DNA, the CDR3 is TGCAGTGCTAGAGATGGGACAGGGGGCAGGAGCAATCAGCCCCAGCATTTT. This gives the protein CSARDGTGGRSNQPQHF.

Regarding this clonotype: This may stem from a read error, because a much larger clone lies one nucleotide away. This chain links TRBV3-1 with TRBJ2-7; no reliable D call. Trimming removed 3 bases from V and 3 bases from J, with 3 bases in between. CDR1 and CDR2 from the germline V gene are LGHDT and YNNKEL (reference sequence). This CDR3 has 11 amino acids. DNA of the CDR3: TGTGCCAGCAGCCATAACTACGAGCAGTACTTC. Translation gives CASSHNYEQYF.

This clonotype was counted ten times or more. The chain couples TRBV7-9 to TRBJ2-7; TRBD1 is a possible D gene (6 bases). The CDR3 is 15 residues long. With 4 bases removed from V and 3 bases from J, the gap between germline ends came to 16 bases. In germline, CDR1 is SEHNR, CDR2 FQNEAQ (reference sequence). The CDR3 DNA reads as TGTGCCAGCAGCTCGGAGGACAGCGAAAACTACGAGCAGTACTTC. This encodes CASSSEDSENYEQYF.

This chain links TRBV18 with TRBJ2-3, with TRBD1 as a possible D gene (5 bases). The CDR3 is 15 amino acids. Per germline, CDR1 KGHSH and CDR2 LQKENI. Deletions cut 5 bases from V and 2 bases from J, with 14 bases between. The DNA for the CDR3 is TGTGCCAGCTCAGGTGGGGCGGCTCCCACAGATACGCAGTATTTT. This translates into CASSGGAAPTDTQYF.

This clonotype turned up a few times. This sequence joins TRBV19 and TRBJ2-7, with D perhaps given as TRBD1 or TRBD2 (5 bases each). The length of the CDR3 is 14 residues. Germline V CDR1 and CDR2: LNHDA, SQIVND (reference sequence). Trimming shortened V by 3 bases and J by 5 bases, and 14 bases separated the two germline ends. Written as DNA, the CDR3 is TGTGCCAGTAGTATGAGGGGAAGAGGAAACGAGCAGTACTTC. Translated: CASSMRGRGNEQYF.

This clonotype was found a few times. This chain links TRBV11-2 with TRBJ2-5; the match to TRBD2 covers 10 bases. The CDR3 runs to 16 residues. With V trimmed by 5 bases and J by 5 bases, 11 bases remained unmatched. Germline V CDR1 and CDR2: SGHAT, FQNNGV. CDR3 coding DNA: TGTGCCAGCAGCGGGGGGTCACTAGCGGGAAGGGAGACCCAGTACTTC. Translating it yields CASSGGSLAGRETQYF.